One sample yielded the 11 T cell receptor beta chains listed below, sequenced in a study of CD8 T cells in ankylosing spondylitis. Their recognized antigens are unknown. A single record per CDR3 protein comes from TCRdb applying MiXCR to the 5' RACE reads. The profile shows about 800,000 distinct CDR3 sequences, about an eighth of them singletons. Study results and caveats: A TCR beta motif of under 10 highly homologous variants seemed to mark ankylosing spondylitis blood.

The sequenced sample consisted of blood, either unsorted or a sorted T cell fraction (not recorded which). Source of these receptors: a male donor with ankylosing spondylitis.

V gene TRBV20-1 combines with J gene TRBJ2-1; TRBD2 agrees at 12 bases. CDR3 size: 13 residues. Germline V gene sequence: CDR1 DFQATT, CDR2 SNEGSKA (reference sequence). Germline trimming cut 5 bases from V and 7 bases from J; bases unmatched to any gene: 3. CDR3 sequence: CSARLAGENEQFF. The CDR3 bases are TGCAGTGCTCGACTAGCGGGAGAGAATGAGCAGTTCTTC.

This clonotype has ten or more counts. The genes are TRBV6-5 and TRBJ1-2; D is undetermined. Germline loops: CDR1 MNHEY, CDR2 SVGAGI. Trimming cost V 4 bases and J 4 bases, with 10 bases left between them. CDR3 length equals 13 residues. The CDR3 DNA follows: TGTGCCAGCAGTTGGCAAGAAGGCTATGGCTACACCTTC. Translating gives CASSWQEGYGYTF.

The CDR3 here is CSARGPTGKERSSYEQYF. The DNA of the CDR3 is TGCAGTGCTAGAGGGCCGACAGGGAAAGAACGTAGCTCCTACGAGCAGTACTTC. The chain employs TRBV20-1 and TRBJ2-7; 7 nucleotides align to TRBD1. The CDR3 contains 18 residues. After removal of 1 base from V and 0 bases from J, the junction contained 15 bases not matched to a gene. The germline CDR1 and CDR2 sequences are DFQATT and SNEGSKA (reference sequence).

The table lists this clonotype with a few counts. This chain links TRBV4-3 with TRBJ2-7; no clear D. Trimming cost V 2 bases and J 4 bases, with 9 bases left between them. This CDR3 contains 13 residues. The germline V gene encodes CDR1 LGHNA and CDR2 YSLEER. The CDR3 loop reads CASSQTTFYEQYF. The CDR3 DNA follows: TGCGCCAGCAGCCAAACGACATTTTACGAGCAGTACTTC.

This clonotype was seen a handful of times. V is TRBV4-3 and J is TRBJ1-4; 9 bases align to TRBD1. Losses at the gene ends were 4 bases for V and 10 bases for J; bases not matched to a gene: 7. Germline values: CDR1 LGHNA, CDR2 YSLEER. This CDR3 is 14 amino acids long. This chain's CDR3 is CASSPRTGDGKLFF. The CDR3 DNA follows: TGCGCCAGCAGCCCTAGGACAGGGGACGGAAAACTGTTTTTT.

The rearrangement links TRBV7-2 to TRBJ2-5; D tentatively fits TRBD1 or TRBD2 (6 bases each). The CDR3 sequence is 15 residues long. V was trimmed by 2 bases and J by 2 bases, leaving 12 bases between them. Germline V CDR1 and CDR2: SGHTA, FQGNSA. Here the CDR3 reads CASSLTLGGQETQYF. The CDR3 DNA is TGTGCCAGCAGCTTAACGCTAGGGGGGCAAGAGACCCAGTACTTC.

The chain carries TRBV4-2 and TRBJ2-7, with 7 bases fitting TRBD1. CDR1 and CDR2 from the germline V gene are LGHNA and YNFKEQ. The CDR3 totals 14 residues. Losses at the gene ends were 4 bases for V and 3 bases for J; bases not matched to a gene: 6. The CDR3: CASSPGTEIYEQYF. The CDR3 nucleotides are TGTGCCAGCAGCCCCGGGACAGAGATCTACGAGCAGTACTTC.

This clonotype was counted only a few times. V usage is TRBV29-1 and J usage is TRBJ2-3, with D possibly matching TRBD2 (6 bases). Germline CDR1 reads SQVTM; CDR2 reads ANQGSEA. This CDR3 comprises 13 residues. Trimming took off 7 bases at V and 1 base at J, with 12 bases between the two ends. The CDR3 DNA reads as TGCAGCGCTCACTCTAGCGGCACAGATACGCAGTATTTT. Translating it yields CSAHSSGTDTQYF.

V usage is TRBV5-1 and J usage is TRBJ2-6; the match to TRBD1 covers 9 bases. The CDR3 spans 17 residues. Losses at the gene ends were 1 base for V and 2 bases for J; bases not matched to a gene: 4. Germline CDR1 SGHRS, CDR2 YFSETQ. The CDR3 DNA follows: TGCGCCAGCAGCTTGATAAGGACAGGGGCTGGGGCCAACGTCCTGACTTTC. Residues: CASSLIRTGAGANVLTF. The complete variable domain, with remaining parts taken from reference TRBV5-1 and TRBJ2-6, reads KAGVTQTPRYLIKTRGQQVTLSCSPISGHRSVSWYQQTPGQGLQFLFEYFSETQRNKGNFPGRFSGRQFSNSRSEMNVSTLELGDSALYLCASSLIRTGAGANVLTFGAGSRLTVL.

This clonotype was observed many times. The chain is built from TRBV6-5 and TRBJ1-2; 7 bases align to TRBD1. Germline lookup yields CDR1 MNHEY and CDR2 SVGAGI. V was clipped by 1 base and J by 8 bases; unmatched bases: 7. The CDR3 is 14 amino acids. CDR3 sequence (DNA): TGTGCCAGCAGTTACTTACAGGGGTACGGCGGCTACACCTTC. This sequence encodes CASSYLQGYGGYTF.

In this sample, this clonotype turned up many times. The V gene is TRBV9, the J gene TRBJ1-2; D uncertain. Germline CDR1 and CDR2: SGDLS and YYNGEE. Trimming cost V 2 bases and J 2 bases, with 7 bases left between them. This CDR3 has 13 residues. The CDR3 reads CASSVRGNYGYTF. The CDR3 DNA sequence: TGTGCCAGCAGCGTCCGAGGGAACTATGGCTACACCTTC.